This T cell receptor (beta chain) came from a study of shared clonotypes between healthy human individuals. This clone has only one observation. What it binds is unknown. Additional DNA sequences in this sample encode the identical CDR3. Regarding the study as a whole: The donor pool, a small one, limited the genetic and exposure-history diversity represented. Non-shared clonotypes had lower generation probabilities than clonotypes shared by all four sorted-subset donors. Incomplete sequencing of sorted subsets was indicated by rarefaction despite large depth.

Measured with immunoSEQ multiplex PCR; TCRdb has only the in-frame clones, and not every one. The table shows millions of clones, with roughly 96% occurring only once. The germline V gene has CDR1 KGHSH and CDR2 LQKENI. J was trimmed by 3 bases and V by 0 bases; bases with no gene match: 4. The CDR3 is made up of 15 amino acids. Among the donors, all were Caucasian adults who lived in Nashville, Tennessee. The sequenced sample was naive CD4+ T cells sorted from blood. This sample's subset: CD45RA+ positively selected. This chain connects TRBV18 to TRBJ1-2, with 7 bases that match TRBD1. The sequence was obtained from a man aged 18 to 30 in good health. For the CDR3, the DNA is TGTGCCAGCTCACCACCCACAGGGGCGGACTATGGCTACACCTTC. It codes for CASSPPTGADYGYTF.